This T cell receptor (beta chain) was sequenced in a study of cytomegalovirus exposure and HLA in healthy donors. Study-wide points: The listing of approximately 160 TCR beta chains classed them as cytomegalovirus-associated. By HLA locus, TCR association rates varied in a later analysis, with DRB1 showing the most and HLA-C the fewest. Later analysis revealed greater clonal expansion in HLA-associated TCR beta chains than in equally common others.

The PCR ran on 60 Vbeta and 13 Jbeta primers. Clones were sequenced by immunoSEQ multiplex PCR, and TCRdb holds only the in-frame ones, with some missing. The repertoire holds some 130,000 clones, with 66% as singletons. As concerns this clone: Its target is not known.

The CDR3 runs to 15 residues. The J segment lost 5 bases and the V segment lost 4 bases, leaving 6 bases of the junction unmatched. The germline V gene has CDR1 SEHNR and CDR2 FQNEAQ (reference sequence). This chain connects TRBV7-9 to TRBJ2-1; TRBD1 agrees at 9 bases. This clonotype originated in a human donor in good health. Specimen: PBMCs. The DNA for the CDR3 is TGTGCCAGCAGCTCGACAGGGGGTAGCAACAATGAGCAGTTCTTC. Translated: CASSSTGGSNNEQFF.